This is a list of T cell receptor beta chains from one sample in a study of cytomegalovirus exposure and HLA in healthy donors. Assay used: immunoSEQ multiplex PCR; TCRdb lists only in-frame clones, some missing. The data hold over 100,000 clones, with about 91% observed a single time. Input material: PBMCs. The receptor source for this set is a woman in her late teens or twenties in good health and CMV-seronegative. Each CDR3 is given with its conserved first and last residue. Each record gives: D gene, V gene, J gene, clone size, CDR3 protein, CDR3 DNA. A D gene is named only where the DNA matches it firmly. The size entry is marked missing in some rows and otherwise reads once, few, many or a size class.

d_call: NA
v_call: TRBV5-4
j_call: TRBJ2-1
clone_size: once
cdr3_aa: CASRGGGNEQFF
cdr3_nt: TGTGCCAGCAGGGGGGGAGGCAATGAGCAGTTCTTC

d_call: NA
v_call: TRBV5-1
j_call: TRBJ2-3
clone_size: NA
cdr3_aa: CASSLESGDTQYF
cdr3_nt: TGCGCCAGCAGCTTGGAAAGCGGGGATACGCAGTATTTT

d_call: NA
v_call: TRBV4-1
j_call: TRBJ2-7
clone_size: NA
cdr3_aa: CASSHQAESYEQYF
cdr3_nt: TGCGCCAGCAGCCACCAGGCCGAATCCTACGAGCAGTACTTC

d_call: TRBD2
v_call: TRBV7-3
j_call: TRBJ2-3
clone_size: NA
cdr3_aa: CASSPELAGDTQYF
cdr3_nt: TGTGCCAGCAGCCCAGAACTAGCGGGTGATACGCAGTATTTT

d_call: NA
v_call: TRBV4-1
j_call: TRBJ1-5
clone_size: NA
cdr3_aa: CASSSPGGRNQPQHF
cdr3_nt: TGCGCCAGCAGCTCCCCCGGGGGGCGTAATCAGCCCCAGCATTTT

d_call: TRBD2
v_call: TRBV9
j_call: TRBJ2-5
clone_size: NA
cdr3_aa: CASSVGVTGLAGSQETQYF
cdr3_nt: TGTGCCAGCAGCGTAGGTGTCACTGGACTAGCGGGGAGTCAAGAGACCCAGTACTTC

d_call: NA
v_call: TRBV27
j_call: TRBJ1-6
clone_size: few
cdr3_aa: CASREGNHSPLHF
cdr3_nt: TGTGCCAGCAGGGAGGGGAACCATTCACCCCTCCACTTT

d_call: NA
v_call: TRBV2
j_call: TRBJ2-5
clone_size: NA
cdr3_aa: CATWADREAQYF
cdr3_nt: TGTGCCACCTGGGCCGACAGGGAGGCCCAGTACTTC

d_call: TRBD1
v_call: TRBV27
j_call: TRBJ1-2
clone_size: NA
cdr3_aa: CASSLQGSYGYTF
cdr3_nt: TGTGCCAGCAGCCTACAGGGGAGCTATGGCTACACCTTC

d_call: NA
v_call: TRBV10-1
j_call: TRBJ1-1
clone_size: NA
cdr3_aa: CATSQDTNTEAFF
cdr3_nt: TGCGCCACTTCACAGGATACAAACACTGAAGCTTTCTTT

d_call: NA
v_call: TRBV27
j_call: TRBJ2-1
clone_size: NA
cdr3_aa: CASNRPGSNEQFF
cdr3_nt: TGTGCCAGCAACCGTCCGGGTTCCAATGAGCAGTTCTTC

d_call: NA
v_call: TRBV29-1
j_call: TRBJ1-2
clone_size: NA
cdr3_aa: CSVVATKNYGYTF
cdr3_nt: TGCAGCGTTGTGGCCACCAAGAACTATGGCTACACCTTC

d_call: TRBD1
v_call: TRBV5-4
j_call: TRBJ1-1
clone_size: NA
cdr3_aa: CASSRELGQGNTEAFF
cdr3_nt: TGTGCCAGCAGCAGAGAACTTGGACAGGGGAACACTGAAGCTTTCTTT

d_call: NA
v_call: TRBV9
j_call: TRBJ1-6
clone_size: NA
cdr3_aa: CASSVAGGLSPLHF
cdr3_nt: TGTGCCAGCAGCGTAGCCGGGGGGCTTTCACCCCTCCACTTT

d_call: TRBD1
v_call: TRBV28
j_call: TRBJ2-7
clone_size: NA
cdr3_aa: CASSLGGQGAGEQYF
cdr3_nt: TGTGCCAGCAGTTTAGGTGGACAGGGGGCGGGTGAGCAGTACTTC

d_call: NA
v_call: TRBV5-1
j_call: TRBJ1-4
clone_size: NA
cdr3_aa: CASKSADSNEKLFF
cdr3_nt: TGCGCCAGCAAATCGGCGGATAGTAATGAAAAACTGTTTTTT

d_call: TRBD1
v_call: TRBV5-1
j_call: TRBJ2-7
clone_size: NA
cdr3_aa: CASGGSDRGSTYEQYF
cdr3_nt: TGCGCCAGCGGCGGGTCGGACAGGGGTTCCACCTACGAGCAGTACTTC

d_call: NA
v_call: TRBV5-1
j_call: TRBJ2-7
clone_size: NA
cdr3_aa: CASSDSSYEQYF
cdr3_nt: TGCGCCAGCAGCGACAGTTCCTACGAGCAGTACTTC

d_call: NA
v_call: TRBV7-6
j_call: TRBJ2-5
clone_size: NA
cdr3_aa: CASSFGGQETQYF
cdr3_nt: TGTGCCAGCAGCTTCGGGGGCCAAGAGACCCAGTACTTC

d_call: TRBD1
v_call: TRBV19
j_call: TRBJ1-2
clone_size: NA
cdr3_aa: CASRGQGATSYGYTF
cdr3_nt: TGTGCCAGTAGGGGACAGGGGGCGACCAGCTATGGCTACACCTTC

d_call: TRBD1
v_call: TRBV11-3
j_call: TRBJ2-3
clone_size: NA
cdr3_aa: CASSLADRGELDTQYF
cdr3_nt: TGTGCCAGCAGCTTAGCAGACAGGGGTGAGTTGGATACGCAGTATTTT

d_call: TRBD1
v_call: TRBV2
j_call: TRBJ1-2
clone_size: NA
cdr3_aa: CASRPGTGTPNYGYTF
cdr3_nt: TGTGCCAGCAGACCCGGGACAGGGACCCCTAACTATGGCTACACCTTC

d_call: TRBD1
v_call: TRBV7-9
j_call: TRBJ2-7
clone_size: few
cdr3_aa: CASSSGTDFYEQYF
cdr3_nt: TGTGCCAGCAGCTCCGGGACAGACTTCTACGAGCAGTACTTC

d_call: NA
v_call: TRBV5-6
j_call: TRBJ1-5
clone_size: once
cdr3_aa: CASSFTPRGNQPQHF
cdr3_nt: TGTGCCAGCAGCTTCACGCCGAGGGGCAATCAGCCCCAGCATTTT

d_call: TRBD1
v_call: TRBV6-5
j_call: TRBJ1-2
clone_size: NA
cdr3_aa: CASRGTAEINYGYTF
cdr3_nt: TGTGCCAGCAGGGGGACAGCGGAAATCAACTATGGCTACACCTTC

d_call: NA
v_call: TRBV11-2
j_call: TRBJ1-4
clone_size: once
cdr3_aa: CASSLQGKEKLFF
cdr3_nt: TGTGCCAGCAGCTTACAGGGGAAGGAAAAACTGTTTTTT

d_call: NA
v_call: TRBV14
j_call: TRBJ2-1
clone_size: once
cdr3_aa: CASSPSREQFF
cdr3_nt: TGTGCCAGCAGTCCTTCCAGGGAGCAGTTCTTC

d_call: NA
v_call: TRBV13
j_call: TRBJ1-2
clone_size: NA
cdr3_aa: CASSPGGKARGYTF
cdr3_nt: TGTGCCAGCAGCCCCGGGGGGAAGGCGCGCGGCTACACCTTC

d_call: NA
v_call: TRBV5-3
j_call: TRBJ1-6
clone_size: NA
cdr3_aa: CARSSDSSYNSPLHF
cdr3_nt: TGTGCCAGAAGCTCTGACAGCTCCTATAATTCACCCCTCCACTTT

d_call: TRBD2
v_call: TRBV6-1
j_call: TRBJ2-1
clone_size: NA
cdr3_aa: CASSASSGGLNEQFF
cdr3_nt: TGTGCCAGCAGTGCGTCTAGCGGGGGGCTGAATGAGCAGTTCTTC

d_call: NA
v_call: TRBV18
j_call: TRBJ2-7
clone_size: few
cdr3_aa: CASSPRGSYEQYF
cdr3_nt: TGTGCCAGCTCACCAAGGGGCTCCTACGAGCAGTACTTC

d_call: TRBD2
v_call: TRBV19
j_call: TRBJ2-1
clone_size: NA
cdr3_aa: CASRSSGYSNNEQFF
cdr3_nt: TGTGCCAGTAGGTCTAGCGGGTATAGTAACAATGAGCAGTTCTTC

d_call: TRBD2
v_call: TRBV14
j_call: TRBJ2-1
clone_size: NA
cdr3_aa: CASSRLAGRNNEQFF
cdr3_nt: TGTGCCAGCAGCCGACTAGCGGGGAGAAACAATGAGCAGTTCTTC

d_call: TRBD1
v_call: TRBV6-1
j_call: TRBJ2-7
clone_size: NA
cdr3_aa: CASRTGFSYEQYF
cdr3_nt: TGTGCCAGCAGGACAGGGTTCTCCTACGAGCAGTACTTC

d_call: TRBD1
v_call: TRBV15
j_call: TRBJ1-5
clone_size: NA
cdr3_aa: CATSGDRGSNQPQHF
cdr3_nt: TGTGCCACCAGCGGAGACAGGGGCAGCAATCAGCCCCAGCATTTT

d_call: TRBD2
v_call: TRBV4-1
j_call: TRBJ2-2
clone_size: NA
cdr3_aa: CASSQDSQQGGTGELFF
cdr3_nt: TGCGCCAGCAGCCAAGACTCCCAGCAGGGAGGGACCGGGGAGCTGTTTTTT

d_call: NA
v_call: TRBV7-8
j_call: TRBJ1-1
clone_size: few
cdr3_aa: CASVRDTNTEAFF
cdr3_nt: TGTGCCAGCGTTAGGGACACGAACACTGAAGCTTTCTTT

d_call: NA
v_call: TRBV13
j_call: TRBJ1-2
clone_size: NA
cdr3_aa: CASSSLLAYTF
cdr3_nt: TGTGCCAGCAGCTCCCTGCTCGCGTACACCTTC

d_call: NA
v_call: TRBV5-4
j_call: TRBJ1-1
clone_size: NA
cdr3_aa: CASSEGVRGTEAFF
cdr3_nt: TGTGCCAGCAGCGAAGGCGTTAGGGGCACTGAAGCTTTCTTT

d_call: NA
v_call: TRBV5-1
j_call: TRBJ2-7
clone_size: NA
cdr3_aa: CASSPWTDYEQYF
cdr3_nt: TGCGCCAGCAGCCCCTGGACAGACTACGAGCAGTACTTC

d_call: TRBD1
v_call: TRBV5-1
j_call: TRBJ2-2
clone_size: NA
cdr3_aa: CASSSTGTASTGELFF
cdr3_nt: TGCGCCAGCAGCTCCACCGGGACAGCTTCGACCGGGGAGCTGTTTTTT

d_call: TRBD1
v_call: TRBV5-1
j_call: TRBJ1-3
clone_size: NA
cdr3_aa: CASSADRGSGNTIYF
cdr3_nt: TGCGCCAGCAGCGCGGACAGGGGAAGTGGAAACACCATATATTTT

d_call: NA
v_call: TRBV29-1
j_call: TRBJ2-5
clone_size: NA
cdr3_aa: CSVVVVGTFQETQYF
cdr3_nt: TGCAGCGTTGTCGTAGTGGGGACTTTCCAAGAGACCCAGTACTTC

d_call: NA
v_call: TRBV7-8
j_call: TRBJ2-2
clone_size: NA
cdr3_aa: CASSFVSTGELFF
cdr3_nt: TGTGCCAGCAGCTTTGTGAGCACCGGGGAGCTGTTTTTT